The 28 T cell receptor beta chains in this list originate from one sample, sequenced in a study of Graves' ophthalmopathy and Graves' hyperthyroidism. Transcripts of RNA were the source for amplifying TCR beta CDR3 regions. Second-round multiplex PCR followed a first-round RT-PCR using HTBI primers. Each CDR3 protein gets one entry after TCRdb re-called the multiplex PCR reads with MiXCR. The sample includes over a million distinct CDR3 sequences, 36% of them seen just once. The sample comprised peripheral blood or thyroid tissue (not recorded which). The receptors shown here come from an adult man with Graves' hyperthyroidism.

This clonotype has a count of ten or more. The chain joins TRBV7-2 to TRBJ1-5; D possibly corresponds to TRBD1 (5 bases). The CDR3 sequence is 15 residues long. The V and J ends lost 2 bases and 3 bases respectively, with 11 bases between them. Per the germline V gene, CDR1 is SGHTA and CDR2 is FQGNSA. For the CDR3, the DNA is TGTGCCAGCAGCTTACAACCGGGGCCCAATCAGCCCCAGCATTTT. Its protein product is CASSLQPGPNQPQHF.

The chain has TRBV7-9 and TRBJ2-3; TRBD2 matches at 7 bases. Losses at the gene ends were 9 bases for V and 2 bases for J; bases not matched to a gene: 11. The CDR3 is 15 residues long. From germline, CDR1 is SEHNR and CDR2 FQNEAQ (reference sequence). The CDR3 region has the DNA TGTGCCAGAAGGTGGAGCGGGGTATACACAGATACGCAGTATTTT. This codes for CARRWSGVYTDTQYF.

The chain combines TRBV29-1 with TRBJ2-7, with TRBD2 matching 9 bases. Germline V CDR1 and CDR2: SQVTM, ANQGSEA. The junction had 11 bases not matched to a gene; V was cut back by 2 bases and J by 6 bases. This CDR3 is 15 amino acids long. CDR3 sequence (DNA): TGCAGCGTTGAATGGGTAGGGCTAGCGGGACGCGAGCAGTACTTC. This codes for CSVEWVGLAGREQYF.

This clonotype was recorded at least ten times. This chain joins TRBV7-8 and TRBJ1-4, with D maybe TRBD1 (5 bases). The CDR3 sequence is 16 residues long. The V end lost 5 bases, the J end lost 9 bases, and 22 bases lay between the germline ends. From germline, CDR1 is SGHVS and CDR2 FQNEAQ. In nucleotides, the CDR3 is TGTGCCAGCAGCCCGCGGGGCGGGCAGATGTCGAAAAAACTGTTTTTT. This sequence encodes CASSPRGGQMSKKLFF.

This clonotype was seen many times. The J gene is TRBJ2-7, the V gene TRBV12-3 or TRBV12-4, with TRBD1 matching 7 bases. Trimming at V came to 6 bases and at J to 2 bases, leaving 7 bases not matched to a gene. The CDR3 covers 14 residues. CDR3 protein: CASRNTGVTYEQYF. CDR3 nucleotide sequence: TGTGCCAGCAGAAATACAGGGGTCACCTACGAGCAGTACTTC.

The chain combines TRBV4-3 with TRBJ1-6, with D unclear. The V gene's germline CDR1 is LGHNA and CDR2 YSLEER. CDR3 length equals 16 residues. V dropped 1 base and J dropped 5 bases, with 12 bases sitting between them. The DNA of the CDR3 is TGCGCCAGCAGCCAAGTTTTTAGAGGAGATAATTCACCCCTCCACTTT. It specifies CASSQVFRGDNSPLHF.

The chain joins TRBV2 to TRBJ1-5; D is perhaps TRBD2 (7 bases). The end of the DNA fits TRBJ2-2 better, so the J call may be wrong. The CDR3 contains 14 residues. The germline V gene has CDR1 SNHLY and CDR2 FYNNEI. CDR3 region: CASSQGGVPGELFF. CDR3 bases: TGTGCCAGCAGTCAAGGGGGGGTCCCCGGGGAGCTGTTTTTT.

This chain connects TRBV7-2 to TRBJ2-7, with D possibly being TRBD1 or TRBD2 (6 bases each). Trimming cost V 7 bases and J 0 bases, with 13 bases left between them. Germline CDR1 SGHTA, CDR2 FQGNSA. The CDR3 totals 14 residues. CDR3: CASMPGDNSYEQYF. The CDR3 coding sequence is TGTGCCAGCATGCCGGGGGACAACTCCTACGAGCAGTACTTC.

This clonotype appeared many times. CDR3 in DNA: TGCGCCAGCAGCTTGGCCGGAGGCGGACTGCCTCAGAACTACGAGCAGTACTTC. Amino acid sequence: CASSLAGGGLPQNYEQYF. The J gene is TRBJ2-7, the V gene TRBV5-1, with D possibly TRBD2 on 5 matching bases. The CDR3 extends over 18 amino acids. CDR1 and CDR2 (germline): SGHRS, YFSETQ. V lost 0 bases to trimming and J lost 3 bases, with 22 bases between them.

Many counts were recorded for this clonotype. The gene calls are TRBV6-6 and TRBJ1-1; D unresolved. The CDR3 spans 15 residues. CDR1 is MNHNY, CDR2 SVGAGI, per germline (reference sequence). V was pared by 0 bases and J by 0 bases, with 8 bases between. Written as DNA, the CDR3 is TGTGCCAGCAGTTACTCGAAGATTTTGAACACTGAAGCTTTCTTT. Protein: CASSYSKILNTEAFF.

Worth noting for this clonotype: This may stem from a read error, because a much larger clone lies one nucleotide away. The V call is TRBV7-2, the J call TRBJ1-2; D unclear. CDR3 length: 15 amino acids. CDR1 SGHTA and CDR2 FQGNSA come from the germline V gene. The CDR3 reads CAGSSLRRDGYGYTF. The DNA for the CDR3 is TGTGCCGGCAGCTCCCTTCGTAGGGATGGCTATGGCTACACCTTC.

The CDR3 DNA sequence: TGTGCCAGCAAGTCCCGGGGCGCCTATAATTCACCCCTCCACTTT. As protein: CASKSRGAYNSPLHF. V is TRBV27 and J is TRBJ1-6, with D possibly TRBD1 on 5 matching bases. CDR1 MNHEY and CDR2 SMNVEV come from the germline V gene (reference sequence). V was cut by 7 bases and J by 2 bases, with 12 bases left in between. The CDR3 contains 15 residues.

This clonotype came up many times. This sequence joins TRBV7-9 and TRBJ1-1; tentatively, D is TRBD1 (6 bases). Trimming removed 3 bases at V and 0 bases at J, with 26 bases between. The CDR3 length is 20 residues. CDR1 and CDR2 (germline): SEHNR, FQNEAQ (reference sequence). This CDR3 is CASSFSRPGRRTVMNTEAFF. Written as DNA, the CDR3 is TGTGCCAGCAGCTTCTCTAGACCCGGCCGAAGGACAGTCATGAACACTGAAGCTTTCTTT.

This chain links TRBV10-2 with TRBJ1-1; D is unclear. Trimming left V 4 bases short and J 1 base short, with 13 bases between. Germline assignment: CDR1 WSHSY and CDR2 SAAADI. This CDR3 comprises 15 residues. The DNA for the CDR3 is TGCGCCAGCAGTGCTATGGGCAGAACGAACACTGAAGCTTTCTTT. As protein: CASSAMGRTNTEAFF.

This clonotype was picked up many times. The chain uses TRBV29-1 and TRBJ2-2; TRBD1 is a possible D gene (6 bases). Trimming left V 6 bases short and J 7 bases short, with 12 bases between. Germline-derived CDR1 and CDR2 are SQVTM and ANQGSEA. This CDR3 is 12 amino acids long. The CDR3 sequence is CSVVQGNGELFF. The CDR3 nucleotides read TGCAGCGTAGTACAGGGTAACGGGGAGCTGTTTTTT.

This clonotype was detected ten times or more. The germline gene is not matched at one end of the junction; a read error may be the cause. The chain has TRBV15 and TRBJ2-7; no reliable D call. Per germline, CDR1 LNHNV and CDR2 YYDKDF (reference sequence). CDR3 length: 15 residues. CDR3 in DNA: TGTGCCACCAGCGGAGACCGGGTCTTGGGGTACGAGCAGTACTTC. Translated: CATSGDRVLGYEQYF.

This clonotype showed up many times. CDR3 coding DNA: TGTGCCAGCAGACAAGGCAGGGAATGGTCACCCCTCCACTTT. Its translation: CASRQGREWSPLHF. This chain links TRBV7-2 with TRBJ1-6; possibly TRBD1 for D (5 bases). CDR1 SGHTA and CDR2 FQGNSA come from the germline V gene. Trimming pared 6 bases from V and 10 bases from J, leaving 16 bases between. There are 14 residues in the CDR3.

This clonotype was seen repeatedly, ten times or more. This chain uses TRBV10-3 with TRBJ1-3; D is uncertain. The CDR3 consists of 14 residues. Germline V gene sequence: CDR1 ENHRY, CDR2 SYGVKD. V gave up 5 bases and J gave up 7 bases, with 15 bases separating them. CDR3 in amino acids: CAISQEGGRNTIYF. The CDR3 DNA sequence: TGTGCCATCAGTCAGGAAGGAGGGAGGAACACCATATATTTT.

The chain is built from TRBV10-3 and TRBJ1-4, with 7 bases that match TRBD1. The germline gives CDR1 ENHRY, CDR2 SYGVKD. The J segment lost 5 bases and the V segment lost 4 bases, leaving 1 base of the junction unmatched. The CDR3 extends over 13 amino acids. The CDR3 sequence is CAISVQGNEKLFF. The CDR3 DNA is TGTGCCATCAGTGTACAGGGGAATGAAAAACTGTTTTTT.

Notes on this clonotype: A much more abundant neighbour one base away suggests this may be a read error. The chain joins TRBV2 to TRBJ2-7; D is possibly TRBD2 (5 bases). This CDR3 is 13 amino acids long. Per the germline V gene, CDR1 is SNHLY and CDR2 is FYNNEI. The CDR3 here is CASIRGSSYGQYF. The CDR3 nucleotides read TGTGCCAGCATCCGGGGTAGCTCCTACGGGCAGTACTTC.

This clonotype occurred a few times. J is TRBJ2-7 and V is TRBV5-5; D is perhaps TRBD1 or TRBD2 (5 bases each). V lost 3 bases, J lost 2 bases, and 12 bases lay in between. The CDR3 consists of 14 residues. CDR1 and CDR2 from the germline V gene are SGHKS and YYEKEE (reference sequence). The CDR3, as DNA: TGTGCCAGCAGCTCGGCCGGGACCACCTACGAGCAGTACTTC. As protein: CASSSAGTTYEQYF.

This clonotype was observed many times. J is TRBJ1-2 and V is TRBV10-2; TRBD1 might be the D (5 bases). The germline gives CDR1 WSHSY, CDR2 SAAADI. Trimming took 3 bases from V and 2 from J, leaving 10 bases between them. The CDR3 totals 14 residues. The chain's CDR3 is CASSERDPNYGYTF. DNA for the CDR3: TGCGCCAGCAGTGAAAGGGACCCAAACTATGGCTACACCTTC.

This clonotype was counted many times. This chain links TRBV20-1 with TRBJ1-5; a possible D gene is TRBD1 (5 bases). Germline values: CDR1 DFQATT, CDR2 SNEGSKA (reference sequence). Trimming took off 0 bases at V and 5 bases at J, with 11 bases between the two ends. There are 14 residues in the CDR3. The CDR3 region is CSAREEGRYQPQHF. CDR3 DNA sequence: TGCAGTGCTAGAGAGGAGGGGAGGTATCAGCCCCAGCATTTT.

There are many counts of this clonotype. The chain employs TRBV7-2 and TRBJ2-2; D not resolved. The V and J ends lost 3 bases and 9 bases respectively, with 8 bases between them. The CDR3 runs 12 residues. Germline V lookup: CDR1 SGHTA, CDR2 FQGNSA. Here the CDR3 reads CASSLLGRELFF. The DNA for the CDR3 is TGTGCCAGCAGCTTGCTAGGAAGGGAGCTGTTTTTT.

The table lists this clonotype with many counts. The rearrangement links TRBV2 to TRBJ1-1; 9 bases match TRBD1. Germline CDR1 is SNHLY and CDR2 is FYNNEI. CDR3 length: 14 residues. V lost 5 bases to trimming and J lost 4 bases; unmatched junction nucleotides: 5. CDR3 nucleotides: TGTGCCAGCAGTACAGGGGGCTTTGGCACTGAAGCTTTCTTT. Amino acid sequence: CASSTGGFGTEAFF.

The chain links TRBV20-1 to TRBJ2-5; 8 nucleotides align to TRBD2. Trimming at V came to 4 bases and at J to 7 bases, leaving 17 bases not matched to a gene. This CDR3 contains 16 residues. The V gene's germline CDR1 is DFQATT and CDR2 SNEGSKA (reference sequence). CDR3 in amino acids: CSAINTAGLGGSTQYF. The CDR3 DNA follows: TGCAGTGCTATTAACACAGCGGGACTAGGGGGGTCGACCCAGTACTTC.

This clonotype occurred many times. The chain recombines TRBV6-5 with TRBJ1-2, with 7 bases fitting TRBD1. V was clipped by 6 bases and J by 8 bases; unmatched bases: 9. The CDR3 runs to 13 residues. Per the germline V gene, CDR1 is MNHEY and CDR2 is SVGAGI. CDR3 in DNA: TGTGCCAGCAGCCTAACAGGGGCTCGCGGCTACACCTTC. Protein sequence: CASSLTGARGYTF.

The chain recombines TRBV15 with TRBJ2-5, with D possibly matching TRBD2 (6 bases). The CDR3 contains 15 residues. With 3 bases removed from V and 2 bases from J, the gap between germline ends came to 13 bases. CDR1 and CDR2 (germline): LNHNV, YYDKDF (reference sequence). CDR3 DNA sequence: TGTGCCACCAGCAGGGCCGGGGGTTGGCAAGAGACCCAGTACTTC. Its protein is CATSRAGGWQETQYF.